The entry that follows covers one T cell receptor (beta chain) sequence. Its antigen remains unidentified. This record belongs to a study of T cells in localized non-small cell lung cancer. Findings and limits, study-wide: T cell clonality was highest in uninvolved adjacent lung, above tumor. In the blood, greater T cell density corresponded to longer overall survival.

Only in-frame clones appear in the TCRdb table, and some are missing; sequencing was by immunoSEQ multiplex PCR. The sample records more than 7,500 clones, roughly nine tenths being singletons. CDR3 length: 12 amino acids. Trimming shortened V by 6 bases and J by 11 bases, and 16 bases separated the two germline ends. CDR1 and CDR2 from the germline V gene are ENHRY and SYGVKD. This sequence joins TRBV10-3 and TRBJ1-1, with a tentative D call TRBD1 (6 bases). The specimen was peripheral blood, collected before any cancer treatment. This receptor was obtained from a woman aged 35 to 75 with stage I squamous cell lung carcinoma. The CDR3 loop is CAIRPLEGVAFF. CDR3 nucleotide sequence: TGTGCCATCAGACCTCTTGAGGGGGTGGCTTTCTTT.